This T cell receptor (beta chain) was sequenced for a study of control samples from healthy donors and cancer patients. The ends lost 1 base at V and 5 bases at J; junction bases unmatched: 6. The CDR3 length is 17 residues. The germline gives CDR1 MGHRA, CDR2 YSYEKL. Libraries were prepared by immunoSEQ multiplex PCR; TCRdb keeps only in-frame clonotypes and omits some of them. The sample shows 57,000 or so clones, 90% of them seen only once. The sequencing sample was made of PBMCs. V is TRBV4-1 and J is TRBJ2-5; 14 nucleotides align to TRBD2. The sequence derives from a man aged 55-75 years with colorectal cancer. CDR3: CASSQGRLAGGRETQYF. The CDR3 DNA reads TGCGCCAGCAGCCAAGGCCGACTAGCGGGGGGGAGGGAGACCCAGTACTTC.